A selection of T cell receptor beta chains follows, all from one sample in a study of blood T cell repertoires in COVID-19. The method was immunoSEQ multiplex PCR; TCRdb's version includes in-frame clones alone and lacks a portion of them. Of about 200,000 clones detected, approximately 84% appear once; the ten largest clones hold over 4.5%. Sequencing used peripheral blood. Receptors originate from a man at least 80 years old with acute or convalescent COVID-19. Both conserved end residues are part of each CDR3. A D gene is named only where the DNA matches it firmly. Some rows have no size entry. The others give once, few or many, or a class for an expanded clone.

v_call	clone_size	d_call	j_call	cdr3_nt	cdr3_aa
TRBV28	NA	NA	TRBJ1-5	TGTGCCAGCAGTTTTTCCCACGACAACCAGCCCCAGCATTTT	CASSFSHDNQPQHF
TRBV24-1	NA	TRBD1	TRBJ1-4	TGTGCCACCAGTGACTCAGGGGGGTTGGATGAAAAACTGTTTTTT	CATSDSGGLDEKLFF
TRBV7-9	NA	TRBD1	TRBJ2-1	TGTGCCAGCAGCTTACAGGGGGACAATGAGCAGTTCTTC	CASSLQGDNEQFF
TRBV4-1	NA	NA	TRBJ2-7	TGCGCCAGCAGCCCACAGTGGGGAGCCTACGAGCAGTACTTC	CASSPQWGAYEQYF
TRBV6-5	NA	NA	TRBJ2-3	TGTGCCAGCAGATACGGCAGGGCTTATACGCAGTATTTT	CASRYGRAYTQYF
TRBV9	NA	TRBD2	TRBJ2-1	TGTGCCAGCAGCGTAAGTTTAGCGGGAGTCCTCTCTACAAATGAGCAGTTCTTC	CASSVSLAGVLSTNEQFF
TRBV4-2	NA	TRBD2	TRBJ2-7	TGTGCCAGCAGCCAAGCTACGGGAGGGCCAAACGAGCAGTACTTC	CASSQATGGPNEQYF
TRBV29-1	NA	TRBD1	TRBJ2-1	TGCAGCGTTGACCCTCGAGGTAACAGGGGTCTGACCTACAATGAGCAGTTCTTC	CSVDPRGNRGLTYNEQFF
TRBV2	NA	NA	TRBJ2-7	TGTGCCAGCAGAAGCCTGCCAGAGCAGTACTTC	CASRSLPEQYF
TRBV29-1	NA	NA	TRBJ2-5	TGCAGCGGAGAACAGGGCAGGGAGACCCAGTACTTC	CSGEQGRETQYF
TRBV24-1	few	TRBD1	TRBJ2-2	TGTGCCACCAGGGACAGGGGACTCGGGGAGCTGTTTTTT	CATRDRGLGELFF
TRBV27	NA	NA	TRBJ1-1	TGTGCCACTGGGAGTAGAGACACTGAAGCTTTCTTT	CATGSRDTEAFF
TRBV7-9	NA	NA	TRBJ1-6	TGTGCCAGCAGCTCCGGGATTTATAATTCACCCCTCCACTTT	CASSSGIYNSPLHF
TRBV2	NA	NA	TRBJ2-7	TGTGCCAGCAGTGAAGCGAATAGGGGGATCGACGAGCAGTACTTC	CASSEANRGIDEQYF
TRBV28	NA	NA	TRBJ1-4	TGTGCCAGCCAGGGAAATGAAAAACTGTTTTTT	CASQGNEKLFF
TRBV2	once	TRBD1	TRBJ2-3	TGTGCCAGCACCAGGGACAGGAGCACAGATACGCAGTATTTT	CASTRDRSTDTQYF
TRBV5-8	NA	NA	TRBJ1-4	TGTGCCAGCAGCTTGTCCAGGACAACTAATGAAAAACTGTTTTTT	CASSLSRTTNEKLFF
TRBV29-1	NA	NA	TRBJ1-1	TGCAGCGTTGACCCTGGGGCGAACACTGAAGCTTTCTTT	CSVDPGANTEAFF
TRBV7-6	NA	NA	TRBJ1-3	TGTGCCAGCAGCTCCGGTATAGCGGCTGGAAACACCATATATTTT	CASSSGIAAGNTIYF